A selection of T cell receptor beta chains follows, all from one sample in a study of shared T cell receptors in the human thymus. Profiling relied on immunoSEQ multiplex PCR, and the TCRdb table lists in-frame clones only, not all of them. The sample records 600,000 to 900,000 clones, approximately 85% being singletons. In addition, the sample was reused for a study of human thymus T cells.

Sample: thymocytes. The origin of the receptors is a girl under three years old with a congenital heart defect. CDR3s include the opening cysteine and the closing phenylalanine or tryptophan. A D gene is named only where the DNA matches it firmly. Expanded clones get a size class; other rows say once, few or many, or leave the size out.

cdr3_aa: CASSHKTGRPPHEQFF
cdr3_nt: TGTGCCAGCAGCCACAAGACAGGGAGACCCCCCCATGAGCAGTTCTTC
d_call: TRBD1
v_call: TRBV13
clone_size: NA
cdr3_length: 16
j_call: TRBJ2-1

cdr3_aa: CASSPPGGRETQYF
cdr3_nt: TGTGCCAGCAGTCCACCAGGGGGCCGGGAGACCCAGTACTTC
d_call: TRBD1
v_call: TRBV6-1
clone_size: NA
cdr3_length: 14
j_call: TRBJ2-5

cdr3_aa: CASSLAGVGGRIMDTHGNEQFF
cdr3_nt: TGCGCCAGCAGCTTGGCGGGTGTGGGAGGACGTATTATGGACACACACGGGAATGAGCAGTTCTTC
d_call: NA
v_call: TRBV5-1
clone_size: NA
cdr3_length: 22
j_call: TRBJ2-1

cdr3_aa: CASSPGQGLANTEAFF
cdr3_nt: TGCGCCAGCAGCCCGGGACAGGGTTTGGCGAACACTGAAGCTTTCTTT
d_call: TRBD1
v_call: TRBV4-3
clone_size: NA
cdr3_length: 16
j_call: TRBJ1-1

cdr3_aa: CASGLSDRNRIYEQYF
cdr3_nt: TGTGCTAGTGGTTTGTCTGACAGAAACCGGATTTACGAGCAGTACTTC
d_call: NA
v_call: TRBV12-5
clone_size: NA
cdr3_length: 16
j_call: TRBJ2-7

cdr3_aa: CASSSMTGGQETQYF
cdr3_nt: TGTGCCAGCAGCTCCATGACAGGGGGCCAAGAGACCCAGTACTTC
d_call: TRBD1
v_call: TRBV5-4
clone_size: once
cdr3_length: 15
j_call: TRBJ2-5

cdr3_aa: CASSEGQATYNEQFF
cdr3_nt: TGTGCCAGCAGCGAGGGACAGGCGACCTACAATGAGCAGTTCTTC
d_call: TRBD1
v_call: TRBV9
clone_size: NA
cdr3_length: 15
j_call: TRBJ2-1

cdr3_aa: CASRIRAMNTEAFF
cdr3_nt: TGTGCCAGCCGTATCAGGGCCATGAACACTGAAGCTTTCTTT
d_call: NA
v_call: TRBV6-5
clone_size: once
cdr3_length: 14
j_call: TRBJ1-1

cdr3_aa: CASSFRTVQGTTSPLHF
cdr3_nt: TGTGCCAGTAGTTTCCGGACCGTGCAGGGGACGACATCACCCCTCCACTTT
d_call: NA
v_call: TRBV19
clone_size: NA
cdr3_length: 17
j_call: TRBJ1-6

cdr3_aa: CASSLSDTRNTEAFF
cdr3_nt: TGTGCCAGCAGTTTATCCGACACGAGGAACACTGAAGCTTTCTTT
d_call: NA
v_call: TRBV27
clone_size: NA
cdr3_length: 15
j_call: TRBJ1-1

cdr3_aa: CASSWDNPNTEAFF
cdr3_nt: TGTGCCAGCAGTTGGGACAACCCGAACACTGAAGCTTTCTTT
d_call: NA
v_call: TRBV6-1
clone_size: NA
cdr3_length: 14
j_call: TRBJ1-1

cdr3_aa: CASSQELAGGPDTQYF
cdr3_nt: TGCGCCAGCAGCCAAGAGTTGGCGGGGGGGCCCGATACGCAGTATTTT
d_call: TRBD2
v_call: TRBV4-3
clone_size: few
cdr3_length: 16
j_call: TRBJ2-3

cdr3_aa: CASSQESAGGNNSPLHF
cdr3_nt: TGTGCCAGCAGCCAAGAATCGGCAGGGGGGAATAATTCACCCCTCCACTTT
d_call: TRBD1
v_call: TRBV4-2
clone_size: NA
cdr3_length: 17
j_call: TRBJ1-6

cdr3_aa: CATSRIQGRWTEAFF
cdr3_nt: TGTGCCACCAGCAGAATACAGGGAAGGTGGACTGAAGCTTTCTTT
d_call: NA
v_call: TRBV15
clone_size: NA
cdr3_length: 15
j_call: TRBJ1-1

cdr3_aa: CASSENPGGQYNTEAFF
cdr3_nt: TGTGCCAGCAGTGAGAATCCCGGGGGGCAATACAACACTGAAGCTTTCTTT
d_call: NA
v_call: TRBV6-1
clone_size: NA
cdr3_length: 17
j_call: TRBJ1-1

cdr3_aa: CASSPLPNEQFF
cdr3_nt: TGTGCCAGCAGCCCCCTCCCCAATGAGCAGTTCTTC
d_call: NA
v_call: TRBV7-9
clone_size: NA
cdr3_length: 12
j_call: TRBJ2-1

cdr3_aa: CASIADTSSGNTIYF
cdr3_nt: TGTGCCAGCATTGCGGACACCAGCTCTGGAAACACCATATATTTT
d_call: NA
v_call: TRBV6-5
clone_size: NA
cdr3_length: 15
j_call: TRBJ1-3

cdr3_aa: CASSYSGTVNYGYTF
cdr3_nt: TGTGCCAGCAGTTACTCCGGGACAGTTAACTATGGCTACACCTTC
d_call: TRBD1
v_call: TRBV6-6
clone_size: NA
cdr3_length: 15
j_call: TRBJ1-2

cdr3_aa: CASSQDMGPTVGISGNTIYF
cdr3_nt: TGTGCCAGCAGCCAAGATATGGGGCCTACAGTGGGGATCTCTGGAAACACCATATATTTT
d_call: NA
v_call: TRBV4-2
clone_size: NA
cdr3_length: 20
j_call: TRBJ1-3

cdr3_aa: CASSQVGGRSPLHF
cdr3_nt: TGTGCCAGCAGCCAAGTTGGGGGCCGCTCACCCCTCCACTTT
d_call: NA
v_call: TRBV14
clone_size: NA
cdr3_length: 14
j_call: TRBJ1-6

cdr3_aa: CASSISPRARGYTF
cdr3_nt: TGTGCCAGTAGTATATCGCCCAGGGCTCGCGGCTACACCTTC
d_call: NA
v_call: TRBV19
clone_size: NA
cdr3_length: 14
j_call: TRBJ1-2

cdr3_aa: CASSGGTDRQGRGETQYF
cdr3_nt: TGTGCCAGCAGCGGGGGTACCGATAGACAGGGGAGGGGGGAGACCCAGTACTTC
d_call: NA
v_call: TRBV9
clone_size: NA
cdr3_length: 18
j_call: TRBJ2-5

cdr3_aa: CASSYRRGRHQPQHF
cdr3_nt: TGTGCCAGCAGCTACCGGAGGGGGCGGCATCAGCCCCAGCATTTT
d_call: TRBD1
v_call: TRBV7-7
clone_size: NA
cdr3_length: 15
j_call: TRBJ1-5

cdr3_aa: CATSRETGIDTEAFF
cdr3_nt: TGTGCCACCAGCAGAGAAACAGGGATCGATACTGAAGCTTTCTTT
d_call: NA
v_call: TRBV15
clone_size: once
cdr3_length: 15
j_call: TRBJ1-1

cdr3_aa: CASSVAGTGHSPLHF
cdr3_nt: TGTGCCAGCAGCGTAGCCGGGACAGGGCATTCACCCCTCCACTTT
d_call: TRBD1
v_call: TRBV9
clone_size: NA
cdr3_length: 15
j_call: TRBJ1-6

cdr3_aa: CASSQEPRNVDSGMPDTQYF
cdr3_nt: TGCGCCAGCAGCCAAGAACCCCGAAATGTTGATAGCGGCATGCCAGATACGCAGTATTTT
d_call: NA
v_call: TRBV4-3
clone_size: NA
cdr3_length: 20
j_call: TRBJ2-3

cdr3_aa: CASSRGQGRGGYTF
cdr3_nt: TGTGCCAGCAGCCGTGGACAGGGGAGAGGCGGCTACACCTTC
d_call: TRBD1
v_call: TRBV6-5
clone_size: few
cdr3_length: 14
j_call: TRBJ1-2

cdr3_aa: CASRPPEASYGYTF
cdr3_nt: TGCGCCAGCAGACCCCCAGAGGCGAGCTATGGCTACACCTTC
d_call: NA
v_call: TRBV5-1
clone_size: few
cdr3_length: 14
j_call: TRBJ1-2

cdr3_aa: CASSLKEPPRGSGGRDEQFF
cdr3_nt: TGCGCCAGCAGCTTGAAGGAACCCCCTCGTGGGAGCGGGGGTCGGGATGAGCAGTTCTTC
d_call: TRBD2
v_call: TRBV5-1
clone_size: NA
cdr3_length: 20
j_call: TRBJ2-1

cdr3_aa: CASSSTAGDGKKNTEAFF
cdr3_nt: TGTGCCAGCAGCTCCACCGCAGGGGATGGAAAGAAGAACACTGAAGCTTTCTTT
d_call: NA
v_call: TRBV7-9
clone_size: NA
cdr3_length: 18
j_call: TRBJ1-1

cdr3_aa: CASSVNPKMNTEAFF
cdr3_nt: TGTGCCAGCAGCGTAAACCCTAAGATGAACACTGAAGCTTTCTTT
d_call: NA
v_call: TRBV7-6
clone_size: NA
cdr3_length: 15
j_call: TRBJ1-1

cdr3_aa: CASSSAGLGTADTQYF
cdr3_nt: TGCGCCAGCAGCTCCGCGGGACTAGGGACGGCAGATACGCAGTATTTT
d_call: TRBD2
v_call: TRBV5-1
clone_size: NA
cdr3_length: 16
j_call: TRBJ2-3

cdr3_aa: CASSYQWDRVAFF
cdr3_nt: TGTGCCAGCAGTTACCAGTGGGACAGGGTGGCTTTCTTT
d_call: TRBD1
v_call: TRBV6-5
clone_size: NA
cdr3_length: 13
j_call: TRBJ1-1

cdr3_aa: CASSSTLGQRNTEAFF
cdr3_nt: TGTGCCAGCAGCTCCACCCTGGGACAGAGGAACACTGAAGCTTTCTTT
d_call: TRBD1
v_call: TRBV7-2
clone_size: NA
cdr3_length: 16
j_call: TRBJ1-1

cdr3_aa: CASSTGRQGNTEAFF
cdr3_nt: TGTGCCAGCAGTACTGGGAGACAGGGAAATACTGAAGCTTTCTTT
d_call: TRBD1
v_call: TRBV6-5
clone_size: NA
cdr3_length: 15
j_call: TRBJ1-1

cdr3_aa: CASSESGSSSYNEQFF
cdr3_nt: TGTGCCAGCAGTGAATCCGGGTCTAGCTCCTACAATGAGCAGTTCTTC
d_call: NA
v_call: TRBV25-1
clone_size: NA
cdr3_length: 16
j_call: TRBJ2-1

cdr3_aa: CASSLRQYNEQFF
cdr3_nt: TGTGCCAGCAGCTTGCGTCAGTACAATGAGCAGTTCTTC
d_call: NA
v_call: TRBV5-4
clone_size: NA
cdr3_length: 13
j_call: TRBJ2-1

cdr3_aa: CASSSRQEFSGVFF
cdr3_nt: TGTGCCAGCAGCTCCCGACAGGAGTTCTCTGGAGTTTTCTTT
d_call: NA
v_call: TRBV11-3
clone_size: NA
cdr3_length: 14
j_call: TRBJ1-1

cdr3_aa: CATSRTGVGQPQHF
cdr3_nt: TGTGCCACCAGCCGAACAGGGGTAGGGCAGCCCCAGCATTTT
d_call: TRBD1
v_call: TRBV15
clone_size: NA
cdr3_length: 14
j_call: TRBJ1-5

cdr3_aa: CASGQDREPQETQYF
cdr3_nt: TGTGCCAGCGGGCAAGACCGCGAACCCCAAGAGACCCAGTACTTC
d_call: NA
v_call: TRBV5-8
clone_size: NA
cdr3_length: 15
j_call: TRBJ2-5

cdr3_aa: CASSDDPGESSYEQYF
cdr3_nt: TGTGCCAGCAGTGACGACCCGGGTGAGAGCTCCTACGAGCAGTACTTC
d_call: NA
v_call: TRBV6-4
clone_size: NA
cdr3_length: 16
j_call: TRBJ2-7

cdr3_aa: CASSEAGYGQHRRGPELAFF
cdr3_nt: TGTGCCAGCAGTGAAGCGGGGTACGGGCAGCACCGACGGGGTCCAGAATTGGCTTTCTTT
d_call: NA
v_call: TRBV2
clone_size: NA
cdr3_length: 20
j_call: TRBJ1-1

cdr3_aa: CASSLAGGTDTQYF
cdr3_nt: TGTGCTAGCAGCTTAGCTGGAGGCACAGATACGCAGTATTTT
d_call: NA
v_call: TRBV7-7
clone_size: NA
cdr3_length: 14
j_call: TRBJ2-3

cdr3_aa: CASSRGMGQWNTEAFF
cdr3_nt: TGTGCCAGCAGCCGGGGTATGGGACAGTGGAACACTGAAGCTTTCTTT
d_call: TRBD1
v_call: TRBV9
clone_size: NA
cdr3_length: 16
j_call: TRBJ1-1

cdr3_aa: CASSLEAVYQETQYF
cdr3_nt: TGTGCCAGCAGCTTAGAAGCGGTGTACCAAGAGACCCAGTACTTC
d_call: NA
v_call: TRBV7-6
clone_size: NA
cdr3_length: 15
j_call: TRBJ2-5

cdr3_aa: CASSQGRTASKHYGYTF
cdr3_nt: TGCGCCAGCAGTCAAGGGCGGACAGCGTCAAAACACTATGGCTACACCTTC
d_call: NA
v_call: TRBV4-1
clone_size: NA
cdr3_length: 17
j_call: TRBJ1-2

cdr3_aa: CASSEGQEAFF
cdr3_nt: TGTGCCAGCAGTGAAGGACAGGAAGCTTTCTTT
d_call: NA
v_call: TRBV6-1
clone_size: NA
cdr3_length: 11
j_call: TRBJ1-1

cdr3_aa: CASSPRPGGYKVNKAFF
cdr3_nt: TGTGCCAGCAGCCCTAGGCCAGGGGGATATAAGGTTAACAAAGCTTTCTTT
d_call: TRBD1
v_call: TRBV28
clone_size: NA
cdr3_length: 17
j_call: TRBJ1-1